This TCR beta chain was recovered during a study of cytotoxic CD8 clonotypes in ibrutinib-treated CLL. General study points: At baseline, clonality was higher than in age-matched healthy donors and correlated with CD8+ counts.

Researchers set a sequencing depth target of 1 in 200,000 to 1 in 1 million T cells. TCRdb's copy holds only in-frame clones and misses some; the assay was immunoSEQ multiplex PCR. The sample shows about 330,000 clones, roughly 67% of them seen only once. Points on this clone: Its antigen is currently unknown.

Trimming took 2 bases from V and 0 from J, leaving 10 bases between them. Germline V gene sequence: CDR1 MNHEY, CDR2 SVGAGI. The CDR3 has 16 residues. This specimen consisted of PBMCs, obtained after 36 months of ibrutinib treatment. The chain combines TRBV6-5 with TRBJ2-2, with a weak D call TRBD1 (6 bases). The clonotype comes from a human donor with chronic lymphocytic leukemia. CDR3 sequence: CASSYGQFTNTGELFF. The CDR3 DNA follows: TGTGCCAGCAGTTACGGACAGTTTACGAACACCGGGGAGCTGTTTTTT.